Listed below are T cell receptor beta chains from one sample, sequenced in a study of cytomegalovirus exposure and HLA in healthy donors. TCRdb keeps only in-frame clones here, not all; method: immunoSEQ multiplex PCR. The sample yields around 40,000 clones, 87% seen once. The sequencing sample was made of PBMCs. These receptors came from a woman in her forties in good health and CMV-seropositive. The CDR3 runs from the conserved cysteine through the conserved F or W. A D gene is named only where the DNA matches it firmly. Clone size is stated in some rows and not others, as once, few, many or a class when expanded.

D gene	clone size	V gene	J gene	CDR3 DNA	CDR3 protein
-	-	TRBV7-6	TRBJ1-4	TGTGCCAGCAGCTCCAGGGTTGGGTTTAATGAAAAACTGTTTTTT	CASSSRVGFNEKLFF
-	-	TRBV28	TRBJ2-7	TGTGCCAGCACTAGCGTTAGCTCCTACGAGCAGTACTTC	CASTSVSSYEQYF
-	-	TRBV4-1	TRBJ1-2	TGCGCCAGCAGGAGGGCTCCTAACTATGGCTACACCTTC	CASRRAPNYGYTF
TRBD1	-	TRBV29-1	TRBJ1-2	TGCAGCGTCACAGGGGGCGCGGGAAATGGCTACACCTTC	CSVTGGAGNGYTF
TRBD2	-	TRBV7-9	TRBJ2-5	TGTGCCAGCAGCCTGGGACTAGCGGTCCAGGAGACCCAGTACTTC	CASSLGLAVQETQYF
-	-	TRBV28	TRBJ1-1	TGTGCCAGCAGTTCCCCAGGGGCGAACACTGAAGCTTTCTTT	CASSSPGANTEAFF
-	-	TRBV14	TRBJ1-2	TGTGCCAGCAGCCAAGATCGCGGGGGAACCCATGGCTACACCTTC	CASSQDRGGTHGYTF
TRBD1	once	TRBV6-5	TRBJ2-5	TGTGCCAGCAGTTACTCGACAGGGACCCCGACCGAGACCCAGTACTTC	CASSYSTGTPTETQYF
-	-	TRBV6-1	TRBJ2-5	TGTGCCAGCAGTGAACATGGGGCGACCCAGTACTTC	CASSEHGATQYF
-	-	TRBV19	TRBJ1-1	TGTGCCAGTAGTCGTCCCGGGACACTCAACACTGAAGCTTTCTTT	CASSRPGTLNTEAFF
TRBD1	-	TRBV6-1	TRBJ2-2	TGTGCCAGCAGTATCCGGGACAGGGGCACCGGGGAGCTGTTTTTT	CASSIRDRGTGELFF
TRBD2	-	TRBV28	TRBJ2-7	TGTGCCAGCAGAACCGGGACTAGGGTGATCCACGAGCAGTACTTC	CASRTGTRVIHEQYF
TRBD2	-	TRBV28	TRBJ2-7	TGTGCCAGCAGTTTAGGGCCCTCACATGGACTAGCGGGAGGGCCCTACGAGCAGTACTTC	CASSLGPSHGLAGGPYEQYF
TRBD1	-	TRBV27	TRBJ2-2	TGTGCCAGCAGATCTCTTAACAGGGGGCACGGGGAGCTGTTTTTT	CASRSLNRGHGELFF
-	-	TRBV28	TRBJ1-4	TGTGCCAGCGGGGAACAGGTGGCAACTAATGAAAAACTGTTTTTT	CASGEQVATNEKLFF
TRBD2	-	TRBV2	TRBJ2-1	TGTGCCAGCGGACTAGTGCTCTACAATGAGCAGTTCTTC	CASGLVLYNEQFF
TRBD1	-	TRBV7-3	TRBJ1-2	TGTGCCAGCAGCCCCGATCCGGGACAGGGACATGGTGGCTACACCTTC	CASSPDPGQGHGGYTF
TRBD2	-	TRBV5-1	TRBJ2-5	TGCGCCAGCAGCCCGGGACTAGCGGGAGAGACCCAGTACTTC	CASSPGLAGETQYF
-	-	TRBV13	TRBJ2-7	TGTGCCAGCAGCACCTCTAGCGAATACGAGCAGTACTTC	CASSTSSEYEQYF
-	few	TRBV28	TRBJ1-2	TGTGCCAGCAGTTTAAGACAGCCCTATGGCTACACCTTC	CASSLRQPYGYTF
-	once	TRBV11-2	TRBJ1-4	TGTGCCAGCAGCTTCGCAGGGTACAATGAAAAACTGTTTTTT	CASSFAGYNEKLFF
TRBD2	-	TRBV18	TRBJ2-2	TGTGCCAGCTCACCACTCGGCGGGGGACACACCGGGGAGCTGTTTTTT	CASSPLGGGHTGELFF
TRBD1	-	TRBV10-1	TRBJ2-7	TGCGCCAGCAGTGAGACATACCGGGACAGGGTTAGGTACGAGCAGTACTTC	CASSETYRDRVRYEQYF
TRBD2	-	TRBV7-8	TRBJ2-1	TGTGCCAGCAGCCCGTCCGGGACTAGCGGGGGCGGCTCCTACAATGAGCAGTTCTTC	CASSPSGTSGGGSYNEQFF
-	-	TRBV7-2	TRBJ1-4	TGTGCCAGCAGCCCTTCCACAGGATATGAAAAACTGTTTTTT	CASSPSTGYEKLFF
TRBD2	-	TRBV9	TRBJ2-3	TGTGCCAGCAGCGTAGGTGATAGCGGGACTAGCACAGATACGCAGTATTTT	CASSVGDSGTSTDTQYF
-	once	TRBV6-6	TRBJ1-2	TGTGCCAGCAGTTACTCCAAGGGAGGGGAAGGGGATGGCTACACCTTC	CASSYSKGGEGDGYTF
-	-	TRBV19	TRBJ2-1	TGTGCCAGTAGTTCAAGGACTCGGTACAATGAGCAGTTCTTC	CASSSRTRYNEQFF
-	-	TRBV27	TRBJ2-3	TGTGCCAGCAGTCAGGAGGTCACAGATACGCAGTATTTT	CASSQEVTDTQYF
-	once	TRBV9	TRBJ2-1	TGTGCCAGCAGCGTTTGGGGCGGGGGCCCCAATGAGCAGTTCTTC	CASSVWGGGPNEQFF
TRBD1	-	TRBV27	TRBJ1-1	TGTGCCAGCACTCCGGGGGACAGGGGCTTCGGGAAAGCTTTCTTT	CASTPGDRGFGKAFF
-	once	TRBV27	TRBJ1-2	TGTGCCAGCAGTTTGGGTTTTGGAGCGGCCGGCTACACCTTC	CASSLGFGAAGYTF
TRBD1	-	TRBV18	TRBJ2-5	TGTGCCAGCTCACTACGCCACATGGGGACAGGGGTAGAGACCCAGTACTTC	CASSLRHMGTGVETQYF
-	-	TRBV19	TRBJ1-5	TGTGCCAGTAGTATGAAACAGAGCAATCAGCCCCAGCATTTT	CASSMKQSNQPQHF
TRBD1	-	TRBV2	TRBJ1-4	TGTGCCAGCAGTGCGTTTGGGACAGGCGAAAAACTGTTTTTT	CASSAFGTGEKLFF
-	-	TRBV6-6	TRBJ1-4	TGTGCCAGCAGTCCTGGGGGCCTTAGAGAACTGTTTTTT	CASSPGGLRELFF
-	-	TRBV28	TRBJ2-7	TGTGCCAGCAGCCCAATGTGGTCCAGCGGCTCCTACGAGCAGTACTTC	CASSPMWSSGSYEQYF
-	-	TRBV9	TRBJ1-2	TGTGCCAGCAGCTCATCGAACGAACATATTAACTATGGCTACACCTTC	CASSSSNEHINYGYTF
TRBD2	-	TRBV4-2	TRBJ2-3	TGTGCCAGCAGCCAAGGTACGCTAACCCTCCGAGCGGGGGGCCCAGATACGCAGTATTTT	CASSQGTLTLRAGGPDTQYF
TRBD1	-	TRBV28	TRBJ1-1	TGTGCCAGCAGTTTATTCCTGACAGGGGTGACTGAAGCTTTCTTT	CASSLFLTGVTEAFF
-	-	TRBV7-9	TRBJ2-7	TGTGCCAGCAGCCCTGGTTGGGGCAAGGGCGCCTACGAGCAGTACTTC	CASSPGWGKGAYEQYF